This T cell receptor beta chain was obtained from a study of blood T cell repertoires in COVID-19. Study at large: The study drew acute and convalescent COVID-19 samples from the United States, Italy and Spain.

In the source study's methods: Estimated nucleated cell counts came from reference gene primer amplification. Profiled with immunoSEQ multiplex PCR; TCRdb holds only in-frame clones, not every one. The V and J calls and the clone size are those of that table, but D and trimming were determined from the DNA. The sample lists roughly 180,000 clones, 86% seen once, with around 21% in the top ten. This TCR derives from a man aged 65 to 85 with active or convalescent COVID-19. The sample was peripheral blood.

CDR3 loop: CASSGPGLAGGRRTGELFF. In DNA form, the CDR3 reads TGTGCCAGCAGCGGGCCGGGACTAGCGGGAGGGCGAAGAACCGGGGAGCTGTTTTTT. V is TRBV11-2 and J is TRBJ2-2, with TRBD2 matching over 16 bases. Germline loops: CDR1 SGHAT, CDR2 FQNNGV. The CDR3 spans 19 residues. J lost 5 bases, V lost 5 bases, and 11 bases had no gene match.